The present T cell receptor beta chain was sequenced within a study of blood T cell repertoires in COVID-19. Study-level information: Acute and convalescent COVID-19 specimens originated in the United States, Italy and Spain. Sample material is recorded as cDNA or gDNA derived from T cells, B-cell-depleted T cells, or PBMCs.

Sequencing was performed with immunoSEQ multiplex PCR; in TCRdb, only in-frame clones are kept and a portion is missing. This sample has some 300,000 clones; about 87% occur once, and the top ten carry roughly 6%. Patients from Seattle were sampled longitudinally, starting during active infection. The sequencing sample was made of peripheral blood. The TCR comes from a woman between 45 and 60 years old with COVID-19, enrolled during active disease.

Here the CDR3 reads CASSQGTAMNTEAFF. The CDR3 DNA is TGCGCCAGCAGCCAAGGGACAGCAATGAACACTGAAGCTTTCTTT. V is TRBV4-1 and J is TRBJ1-1; a weak D match, TRBD1 (6 bases). The germline CDR1 and CDR2 sequences are MGHRA and YSYEKL. Trimming removed 1 base at V and 0 bases at J, with 9 bases between. The CDR3 is 15 amino acids.